A single sample is the source of the 30 T cell receptor beta chains below, sequenced in a study of cytomegalovirus exposure and HLA in healthy donors. Both 60 Vbeta primers and 13 Jbeta primers went into the PCR. TCRdb's table, derived via immunoSEQ multiplex PCR, lists solely in-frame clones and lacks some. In the table there are 150,000 or so clones, 77% of which are singletons. Sequenced material: PBMCs. All receptors come from a woman in her twenties or thirties in good health and CMV-seronegative.

This clone was counted once. J is TRBJ1-1 and V is TRBV19; D is ambiguous. V was pared by 7 bases and J by 0 bases, with 18 bases between. The CDR3 runs to 16 residues. The germline gives CDR1 LNHDA, CDR2 SQIVND (reference sequence). CDR3 in amino acids: CASTPTSRNMNTEAFF. In nucleotides, the CDR3 is TGTGCCAGTACCCCTACGTCCAGGAATATGAACACTGAAGCTTTCTTT.

V gene TRBV25-1 combines with J gene TRBJ2-5; TRBD1 might be the D (6 bases). The J call may be incorrect, as the DNA end agrees better with TRBJ2-7. Per the germline V gene, CDR1 is MGHDK and CDR2 is SYGVNS. The CDR3 consists of 12 residues. DNA for the CDR3: TGTATCACAGGGAGTCCTTTCCACGAGCAGTACTTC. This sequence encodes CITGSPFHEQYF.

The DNA for the CDR3 is TGTGCCAGCAGGGACGACAGGGGGCTCGGCTACACCTTC. It yields the protein CASRDDRGLGYTF. V and J are TRBV2 and TRBJ1-2; 10 bases map to TRBD1. V dropped 6 bases and J dropped 8; count of bases not matched to a gene: 6. This CDR3 spans 13 amino acids. The germline V gene has CDR1 SNHLY and CDR2 FYNNEI.

This chain connects TRBV19 to TRBJ1-5; maybe TRBD1 (5 bases). CDR1 LNHDA and CDR2 SQIVND come from the germline V gene (reference sequence). The CDR3 runs to 12 residues. The V gene lost 6 bases and the J gene lost 6 bases, with 9 bases spanning the gap. The CDR3 spells CASSQGFQPQHF. The DNA for the CDR3 is TGTGCCAGTAGCCAGGGTTTTCAGCCCCAGCATTTT.

The chain has TRBV7-8 and TRBJ1-1; D call uncertain. Between the trimmed V and J ends, which lost 2 bases and 2 bases, there was a span of 15 bases. This CDR3 has 16 amino acids. Germline V gene data show CDR1 as SGHVS and CDR2 as FQNEAQ. CDR3 residues: CASSLPSRLTNTEAFF. The CDR3 coding sequence is TGTGCCAGCAGCTTACCTAGCCGTTTGACTAACACTGAAGCTTTCTTT.

The V and J genes are TRBV7-9 and TRBJ1-5; a possible D gene is TRBD1 (6 bases). V was clipped by 4 bases and J by 3 bases, with 13 bases between them. This CDR3 region has 15 residues. Germline CDR1 SEHNR, CDR2 FQNEAQ (reference sequence). The CDR3 region is CASSSGTNSNQPQHF. CDR3 in DNA: TGTGCCAGCAGCTCCGGGACAAACTCCAATCAGCCCCAGCATTTT.

The table lists this clone with a count of one. The genes are TRBV7-9 and TRBJ2-5; 9 bases match TRBD1. The last part of the DNA fits TRBJ2-7 better; the J call may be wrong. The CDR3 extends over 14 amino acids. The germline V gene has CDR1 SEHNR and CDR2 FQNEAQ (reference sequence). The CDR3 protein is CASSTWDREYEQYF. The CDR3 DNA follows: TGTGCCAGCAGCACGTGGGACAGGGAATACGAGCAGTACTTC.

This clone was seen more than once but under ten times. The chain joins TRBV7-3 to TRBJ2-1, with TRBD2 matching 9 bases. The V gene end was trimmed by 0 bases and the J gene end by 6 bases; junction bases not matched to a gene: 6. CDR3 length equals 16 residues. Germline V gives CDR1 SGHTA, CDR2 FQGTGA. CDR3 amino acids: CASSLTPGLAPNEQFF. CDR3 coding DNA: TGTGCCAGCAGCTTAACTCCGGGACTAGCACCCAATGAGCAGTTCTTC.

The rearrangement uses TRBV9 and TRBJ2-3, with TRBD1 matching 7 bases. Germline-derived CDR1 and CDR2 are SGDLS and YYNGEE. This CDR3 has 15 amino acids. Losses at the gene ends were 4 bases for V and 2 bases for J; bases not matched to a gene: 7. The CDR3 coding sequence is TGTGCCAGCAGCCCACGAAGGGGGCCCACAGATACGCAGTATTTT. This sequence encodes CASSPRRGPTDTQYF.

The rearrangement joins TRBV28 to TRBJ1-5; unclear D gene. The CDR3 is 14 residues long. The V end lost 3 bases, the J end lost 0 bases, and 6 bases lay between the germline ends. Looked up from germline, CDR1 is MDHEN and CDR2 is SYDVKM. CDR3: CASSFLNSNQPQHF. The CDR3 DNA sequence: TGTGCCAGCAGTTTTCTTAATAGCAATCAGCCCCAGCATTTT.

This clone was detected only a few times. Other DNA sequences in this specimen translate into the identical CDR3. This chain joins TRBV18 and TRBJ1-1; D is uncertain. The CDR3 loop spans 12 amino acids. V gave up 4 bases and J gave up 1 base, with 4 bases separating them. Germline-derived CDR1 and CDR2 are KGHSH and LQKENI. This CDR3 reads CASSRENTEAFF. In nucleotides, the CDR3 is TGTGCCAGCTCACGCGAGAACACTGAAGCTTTCTTT.

J is TRBJ1-3 and V is TRBV30; D gene ambiguous. Trimming removed 3 bases from V and 3 bases from J, with 15 bases in between. CDR1 is GTSNPN and CDR2 is SVGIG in the germline V gene (reference sequence). The CDR3 runs 15 residues. This CDR3 reads CAWRLAGSNGNTIYF. The CDR3 DNA follows: TGTGCCTGGAGATTAGCTGGATCGAATGGAAACACCATATATTTT.

The chain recombines TRBV6-1 with TRBJ2-7; tentative D call: TRBD1 (5 bases). Germline values: CDR1 MNHNS, CDR2 SASEGT. The CDR3 runs to 15 residues. Trimming left V 2 bases short and J 3 bases short, with 14 bases between. The CDR3: CASSELLGQGYEQYF. The CDR3 DNA follows: TGTGCCAGCAGTGAATTGTTAGGTCAGGGCTACGAGCAGTACTTC.

This sequence joins TRBV5-6 and TRBJ2-1, with a possible D match to TRBD1 (6 bases). Between the trimmed V and J ends, which lost 4 bases and 7 bases, there was a span of 18 bases. Germline V gene lookup returns CDR1 SGHDT and CDR2 YYEEEE. The CDR3 contains 15 residues. The CDR3 DNA is TGTGCCAGCAGCAGGGGGACCCCCGGTCTGAATGAGCAGTTCTTC. Translation: CASSRGTPGLNEQFF.

This clone was counted a few times. This rearrangement joins TRBV5-1 to TRBJ2-1, with 10 positions matching TRBD2. Trimming cost V 4 bases and J 5 bases; bases outside gene matches: 9. Germline V gene lookup returns CDR1 SGHRS and CDR2 YFSETQ. There are 16 residues in the CDR3. The CDR3 sequence: CASSRNLLAGNNEQFF. The CDR3, as DNA: TGCGCCAGCAGCCGAAATTTACTAGCGGGGAACAATGAGCAGTTCTTC.

V usage is TRBV7-9 and J usage is TRBJ1-2; perhaps TRBD1 as D (6 bases). Trimming pared 5 bases from V and 8 bases from J, leaving 12 bases between. The CDR3 sequence is 12 residues long. CDR1 is SEHNR, CDR2 FQNEAQ, per germline (reference sequence). For the CDR3, the DNA is TGTGCCAGCAGCGTAACAGGGTCCGGCTACACCTTC. Amino acid sequence: CASSVTGSGYTF.

This chain joins TRBV6-5 and TRBJ1-1, with a possible D match to TRBD1 (5 bases). Germline assignment: CDR1 MNHEY and CDR2 SVGAGI. V was pared by 5 bases and J by 0 bases, with 10 bases between. CDR3 length: 14 residues. The CDR3 sequence: CASSPLQVNTEAFF. The CDR3 nucleotides are TGTGCCAGCAGTCCCCTACAGGTGAACACTGAAGCTTTCTTT.

The rearrangement joins TRBV7-2 to TRBJ2-5, with 10 bases identical to TRBD2. The germline gives CDR1 SGHTA, CDR2 FQGNSA. The CDR3 length is 17 residues. J lost 5 bases, V lost 1 base, and 10 bases had no gene match. Here the CDR3 reads CASSLDLLAGVSETQYF. CDR3 DNA: TGTGCCAGCAGCTTAGACCTCCTAGCGGGAGTTTCTGAGACCCAGTACTTC. Combining the CDR3 with reference TRBV7-2 and TRBJ2-5 gives the whole variable domain GAGVSQSPSNKVTEKGKDVELRCDPISGHTALYWYRQSLGQGLEFLIYFQGNSAPDKSGLPSDRFSAERTGGSVSTLTIQRTQQEDSAVYLCASSLDLLAGVSETQYFGPGTRLLVL.

The V gene is TRBV30, the J gene TRBJ2-7, with 7 bases aligning to TRBD2. Germline V gene data show CDR1 as GTSNPN and CDR2 as SVGIG (reference sequence). The CDR3 is 12 residues long. V shed 0 bases, J shed 6 bases, and the junction held 2 bases outside the gene matches. The CDR3 protein is CAWSVGGSEQYF. The CDR3 DNA is TGTGCCTGGAGTGTAGGCGGGAGCGAGCAGTACTTC.

The CDR3 here is CASTVGQLNQPQHF. The CDR3 coding sequence is TGTGCCAGTACCGTCGGACAGCTCAATCAGCCCCAGCATTTT. This sequence joins TRBV19 and TRBJ1-5, with TRBD1 as a possible D gene (6 bases). Germline loops: CDR1 LNHDA, CDR2 SQIVND (reference sequence). This CDR3 has 14 residues. Trimming shortened V by 7 bases and J by 3 bases, and 13 bases separated the two germline ends. Using reference TRBV19 and TRBJ1-5 for the parts outside the CDR3, the full variable domain is DGGITQSPKYLFRKEGQNVTLSCEQNLNHDAMYWYRQDPGQGLRLIYYSQIVNDFQKGDIAEGYSVSREKKESFPLTVTSAQKNPTAFYLCASTVGQLNQPQHFGDGTRLSIL.

The rearrangement joins TRBV2 to TRBJ1-5; TRBD1 matches 8 bases. There are 16 residues in the CDR3. The junction had 13 bases not matched to a gene; V was cut back by 8 bases and J by 4 bases. The germline gives CDR1 SNHLY, CDR2 FYNNEI. CDR3 region: CASFGQGTTLNQPQHF. CDR3 DNA: TGTGCCAGCTTTGGACAGGGCACTACTTTGAATCAGCCCCAGCATTTT.

The rearrangement joins TRBV29-1 to TRBJ1-2; 7 bases fit TRBD1. With 1 base clipped from V and 2 bases from J, the junction kept 7 bases outside the gene matches. This CDR3 comprises 15 residues. CDR1 and CDR2 (germline): SQVTM, ANQGSEA. CDR3 nucleotides: TGCAGCGTTGAAGGCTCCCCGACAGGGAACTATGGCTACACCTTC. This translates into CSVEGSPTGNYGYTF.

The rearrangement joins TRBV4-1 to TRBJ2-7; TRBD2 is a possible D gene (5 bases). Looked up from germline, CDR1 is MGHRA and CDR2 is YSYEKL. The V end lost 3 bases, the J end lost 4 bases, and 13 bases lay between the germline ends. This CDR3 has 14 amino acids. The CDR3 DNA follows: TGCGCCAGCAGCCAGAACTTAGCGAGGTACGAGCAGTACTTC. Translation gives CASSQNLARYEQYF.

V gene TRBV29-1 combines with J gene TRBJ1-1; D is undetermined. The CDR3 totals 14 residues. Trimming took 3 bases from V and 6 from J, leaving 17 bases between them. CDR1 and CDR2 from the germline V gene are SQVTM and ANQGSEA. CDR3 residues: CSVEFHLLRAEAFF. CDR3 coding DNA: TGCAGCGTTGAGTTCCATCTCTTGAGAGCTGAAGCTTTCTTT.

This sequence joins TRBV27 and TRBJ2-7, with 7 bases fitting TRBD1. Germline V gene lookup returns CDR1 MNHEY and CDR2 SMNVEV (reference sequence). V was clipped by 9 bases and J by 2 bases; unmatched bases: 19. The CDR3 is 17 residues long. CDR3 nucleotide sequence: TGTGCCAGTCAGGCCTCGTTCATCCGGGACAGAGCCTACGAGCAGTACTTC. Translating gives CASQASFIRDRAYEQYF.

The rearrangement links TRBV7-3 to TRBJ1-1, with 7 bases identical to TRBD1. The J segment lost 3 bases and the V segment lost 1 base, leaving 2 bases of the junction unmatched. This CDR3 region has 14 residues. Germline V gives CDR1 SGHTA, CDR2 FQGTGA. The CDR3 sequence: CASSLIGQDTEAFF. The CDR3, as DNA: TGTGCCAGCAGCTTAATAGGACAGGACACTGAAGCTTTCTTT.

This clone has a single count. The rearrangement joins TRBV9 to TRBJ2-5, with D perhaps TRBD2 (6 bases). Trimming pared 6 bases from V and 4 bases from J, leaving 22 bases between. Germline assignment: CDR1 SGDLS and CDR2 YYNGEE. The CDR3 consists of 16 residues. This chain's CDR3 is CASTLNGDLGGETQYF. The CDR3, as DNA: TGTGCCAGCACACTCAACGGGGACTTGGGAGGAGAGACCCAGTACTTC.

This chain uses TRBV5-1 with TRBJ2-7; 7 nucleotides line up with TRBD1. V shed 4 bases and J 2 bases; nucleotides not matched to a gene: 6. This CDR3 is 14 amino acids long. Germline loops: CDR1 SGHRS, CDR2 YFSETQ. CDR3 in DNA: TGCGCCAGCAGCACCGGACAGGCAGCCTACGAGCAGTACTTC. It yields the protein CASSTGQAAYEQYF.

This rearrangement joins TRBV7-3 to TRBJ2-1; TRBD2 matches at 11 bases. With V trimmed by 2 bases and J by 7 bases, 4 bases remained unmatched. Germline CDR1 and CDR2: SGHTA and FQGTGA. The CDR3 consists of 15 residues. Here the CDR3 reads CASSLLAGGSNEQFF. In DNA form, the CDR3 reads TGTGCCAGCAGCTTACTAGCGGGGGGTTCAAATGAGCAGTTCTTC.

The sample holds a few counts of this clone. The chain recombines TRBV6-4 with TRBJ2-1, with D perhaps matching TRBD1 (5 bases). The V and J ends lost 2 bases and 7 bases respectively, with 15 bases between them. The germline gives CDR1 MRHNA, CDR2 SNTAGT. This CDR3 contains 15 residues. This CDR3 is CASSDDGGQGNEQFF. CDR3 coding DNA: TGTGCCAGCAGTGACGATGGCGGACAAGGGAATGAGCAGTTCTTC.